One T cell receptor (beta chain) is described in this entry. Germline CDR1 reads MDHEN; CDR2 reads SYDVKM. Trimming pared 2 bases from V and 3 bases from J, leaving 10 bases between. The CDR3 sequence is 15 residues long. The data were obtained in a study of blood T cell repertoires in COVID-19. In the original workflow: By means of reference gene primer amplification, nucleated cell counts were estimated. Sequenced by immunoSEQ multiplex PCR; TCRdb stores in-frame clones only, minus some. The V and J calls and clone size come from that table; D and trimming were worked out from the DNA. The repertoire has about 310,000 clones, roughly 91% of them found once; the top ten carry 1%.

This chain connects TRBV28 to TRBJ2-2; D possibly corresponds to TRBD2 (6 bases). Input material: peripheral blood. This clonotype originated in a man aged 50 or older with active or convalescent COVID-19. CDR3 protein: CASSLDSGYTGELFF. The CDR3 DNA reads TGTGCCAGCAGTTTAGACAGCGGGTACACCGGGGAGCTGTTTTTT.